This T cell receptor beta chain was observed in a study of blood T cell repertoires in COVID-19. Study-wide background: Acute and convalescent COVID-19 samples came from the United States, Italy and Spain. T cells, B-cell-depleted T cells, or PBMCs supplied cDNA or gDNA.

Seattle's cohort entered during active infection and was followed longitudinally. Germline CDR1 reads SGHAT; CDR2 reads FQNNGV. This CDR3 contains 13 residues. V was clipped by 6 bases and J by 4 bases, with 12 bases between them. Assay: immunoSEQ multiplex PCR; the TCRdb copy retains only in-frame clones and omits some. The sample contains about 360,000 clones, about 86% of which appear only once. The chain uses TRBV11-2 and TRBJ1-2, with D uncertain. The receptor was isolated from a woman aged 55-75 years with COVID-19, enrolled during active disease. Sequencing was done on a sample of peripheral blood. The CDR3 here is CASRRGVSYGYTF. CDR3 DNA sequence: TGTGCCAGCAGGAGAGGTGTCAGCTATGGCTACACCTTC.